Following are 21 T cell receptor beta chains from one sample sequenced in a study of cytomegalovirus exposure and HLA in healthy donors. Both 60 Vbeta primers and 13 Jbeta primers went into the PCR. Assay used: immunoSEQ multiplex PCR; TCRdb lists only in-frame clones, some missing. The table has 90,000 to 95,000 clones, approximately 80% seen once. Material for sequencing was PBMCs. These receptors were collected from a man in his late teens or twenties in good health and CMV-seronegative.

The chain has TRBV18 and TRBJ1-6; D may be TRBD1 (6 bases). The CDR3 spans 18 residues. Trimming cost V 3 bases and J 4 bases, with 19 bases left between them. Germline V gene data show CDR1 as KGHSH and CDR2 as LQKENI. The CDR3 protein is CASSPTGPTGPYNSPLHF. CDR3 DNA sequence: TGTGCCAGCTCACCTACAGGGCCCACCGGCCCTTATAATTCACCCCTCCACTTT.

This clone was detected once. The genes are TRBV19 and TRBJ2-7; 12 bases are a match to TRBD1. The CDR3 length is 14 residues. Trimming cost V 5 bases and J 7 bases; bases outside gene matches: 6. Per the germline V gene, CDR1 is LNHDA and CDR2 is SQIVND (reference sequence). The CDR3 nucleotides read TGTGCCAGTAGTGCCGGGACAGGGGGCTGGGAGCAGTACTTC. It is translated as CASSAGTGGWEQYF.

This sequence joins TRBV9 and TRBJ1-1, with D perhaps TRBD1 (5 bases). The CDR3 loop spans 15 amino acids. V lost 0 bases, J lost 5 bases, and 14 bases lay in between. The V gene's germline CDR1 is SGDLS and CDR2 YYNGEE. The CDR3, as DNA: TGTGCCAGCAGCGTAGTTGGCTCGGGGGGGACTGAAGCTTTCTTT. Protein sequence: CASSVVGSGGTEAFF.

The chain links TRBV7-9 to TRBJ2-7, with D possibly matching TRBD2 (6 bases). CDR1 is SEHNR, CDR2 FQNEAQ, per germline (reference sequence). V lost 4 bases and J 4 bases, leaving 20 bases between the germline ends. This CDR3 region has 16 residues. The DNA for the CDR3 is TGTGCCAGCAGCTCCATGGAGGGATCCCTCATTTACGAGCAGTACTTC. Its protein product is CASSSMEGSLIYEQYF. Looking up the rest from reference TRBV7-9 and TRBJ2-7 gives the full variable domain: DTGVSQNPRHKITKRGQNVTFRCDPISEHNRLYWYRQTLGQGPEFLTYFQNEAQLEKSRLLSDRFSAERPKGSFSTLEIQRTEQGDSAMYLCASSSMEGSLIYEQYFGPGTRLTVT.

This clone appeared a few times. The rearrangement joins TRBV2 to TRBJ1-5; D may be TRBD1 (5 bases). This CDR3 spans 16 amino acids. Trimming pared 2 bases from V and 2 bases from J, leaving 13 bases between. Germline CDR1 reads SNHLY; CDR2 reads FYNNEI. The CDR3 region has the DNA TGTGCCAGCAGTGAATTGGCCCAGGGCGGCAATCAGCCCCAGCATTTT. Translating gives CASSELAQGGNQPQHF.

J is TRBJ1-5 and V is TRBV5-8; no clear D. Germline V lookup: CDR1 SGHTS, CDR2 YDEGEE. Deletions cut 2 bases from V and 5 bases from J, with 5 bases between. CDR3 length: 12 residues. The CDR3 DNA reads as TGTGCCAGCAGCTTTCTACATCAGCCCCAGCATTTT. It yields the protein CASSFLHQPQHF.

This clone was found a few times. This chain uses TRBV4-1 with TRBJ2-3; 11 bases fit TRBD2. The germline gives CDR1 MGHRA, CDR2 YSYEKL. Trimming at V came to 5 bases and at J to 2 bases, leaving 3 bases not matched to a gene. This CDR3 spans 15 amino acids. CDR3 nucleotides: TGCGCCAGCAGCTTAGCGGGGGGGAACACAGATACGCAGTATTTT. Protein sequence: CASSLAGGNTDTQYF.

CDR3 bases: TGTGCCAGCAGCCCCACTAGCGGGGGCTCCTACGAGCAGTACTTC. It yields the protein CASSPTSGGSYEQYF. The V and J genes are TRBV7-9 and TRBJ2-7, with TRBD2 identical over 11 bases. Per the germline V gene, CDR1 is SEHNR and CDR2 is FQNEAQ (reference sequence). Germline trimming cut 5 bases from V and 0 bases from J; bases unmatched to any gene: 3. The CDR3 sequence is 15 residues long.

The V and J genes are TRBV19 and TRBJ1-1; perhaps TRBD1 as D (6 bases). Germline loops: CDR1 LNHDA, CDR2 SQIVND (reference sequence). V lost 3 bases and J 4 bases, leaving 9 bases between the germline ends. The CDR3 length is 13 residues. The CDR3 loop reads CASSIRGTTEAFF. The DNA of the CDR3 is TGTGCCAGTAGTATCAGGGGTACCACTGAAGCTTTCTTT. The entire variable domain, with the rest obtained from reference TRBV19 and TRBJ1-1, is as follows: DGGITQSPKYLFRKEGQNVTLSCEQNLNHDAMYWYRQDPGQGLRLIYYSQIVNDFQKGDIAEGYSVSREKKESFPLTVTSAQKNPTAFYLCASSIRGTTEAFFGQGTRLTVV.

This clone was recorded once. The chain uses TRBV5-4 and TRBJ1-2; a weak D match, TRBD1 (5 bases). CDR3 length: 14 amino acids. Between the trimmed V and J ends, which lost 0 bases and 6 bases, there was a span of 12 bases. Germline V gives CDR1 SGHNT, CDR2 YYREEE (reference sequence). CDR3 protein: CASSLVGDLHGYTF. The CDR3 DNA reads TGTGCCAGCAGCTTGGTAGGGGATCTCCATGGCTACACCTTC.

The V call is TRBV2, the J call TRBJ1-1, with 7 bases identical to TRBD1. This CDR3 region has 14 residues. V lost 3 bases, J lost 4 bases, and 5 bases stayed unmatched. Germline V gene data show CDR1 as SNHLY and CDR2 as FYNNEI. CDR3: CASSEARGFTEAFF. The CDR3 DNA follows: TGTGCCAGCAGTGAGGCCAGGGGGTTCACTGAAGCTTTCTTT.

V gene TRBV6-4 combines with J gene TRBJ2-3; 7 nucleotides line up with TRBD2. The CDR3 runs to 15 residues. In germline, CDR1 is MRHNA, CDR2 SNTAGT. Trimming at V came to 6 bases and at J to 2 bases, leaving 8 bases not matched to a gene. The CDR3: CASSERGPFTDTQYF. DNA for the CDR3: TGTGCCAGCAGCGAGCGGGGCCCTTTCACAGATACGCAGTATTTT.

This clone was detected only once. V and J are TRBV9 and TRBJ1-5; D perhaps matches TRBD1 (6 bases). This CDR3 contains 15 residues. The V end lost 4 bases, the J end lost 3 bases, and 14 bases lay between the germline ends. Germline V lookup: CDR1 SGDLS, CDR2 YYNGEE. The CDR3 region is CASSPAGGPNQPQHF. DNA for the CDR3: TGTGCCAGCAGCCCTGCGGGGGGCCCCAATCAGCCCCAGCATTTT.

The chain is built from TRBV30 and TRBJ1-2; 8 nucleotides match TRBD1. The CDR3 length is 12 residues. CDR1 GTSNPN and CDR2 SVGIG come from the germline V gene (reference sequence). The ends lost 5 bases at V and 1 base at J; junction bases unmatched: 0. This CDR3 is CAWGQGNYGYTF. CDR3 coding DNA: TGTGCCTGGGGACAGGGTAACTATGGCTACACCTTC.

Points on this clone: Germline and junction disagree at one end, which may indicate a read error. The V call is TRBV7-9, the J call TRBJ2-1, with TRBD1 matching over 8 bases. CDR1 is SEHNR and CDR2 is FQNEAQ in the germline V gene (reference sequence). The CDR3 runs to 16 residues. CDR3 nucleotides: TGTTCCAGCAGCTCGACGGACAGGGCTCTTTACAATGAGCAGTTCTTC. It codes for CSSSSTDRALYNEQFF.

For the CDR3, the DNA is TGTGCCAGCAGTGGGGGGACAGCCGGAAACACCATATATTTT. Translated: CASSGGTAGNTIYF. J is TRBJ1-3 and V is TRBV6-1; 7 bases agree with TRBD1. Germline trimming cut 4 bases from V and 4 bases from J; bases unmatched to any gene: 4. Per the germline V gene, CDR1 is MNHNS and CDR2 is SASEGT. The CDR3 has 14 amino acids.

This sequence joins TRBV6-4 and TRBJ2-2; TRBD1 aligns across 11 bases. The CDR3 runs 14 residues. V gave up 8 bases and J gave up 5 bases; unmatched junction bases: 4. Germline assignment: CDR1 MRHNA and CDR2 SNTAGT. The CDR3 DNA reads TGTGCCAGCCGCCGGGACAGGGGGACCGGGGAGCTGTTTTTT. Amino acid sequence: CASRRDRGTGELFF.

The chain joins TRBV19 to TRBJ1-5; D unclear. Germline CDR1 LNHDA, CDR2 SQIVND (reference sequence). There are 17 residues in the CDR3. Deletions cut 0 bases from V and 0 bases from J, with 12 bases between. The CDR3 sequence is CASSIEGRQYSNQPQHF. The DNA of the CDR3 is TGTGCCAGTAGTATAGAAGGGAGGCAGTATAGCAATCAGCCCCAGCATTTT.

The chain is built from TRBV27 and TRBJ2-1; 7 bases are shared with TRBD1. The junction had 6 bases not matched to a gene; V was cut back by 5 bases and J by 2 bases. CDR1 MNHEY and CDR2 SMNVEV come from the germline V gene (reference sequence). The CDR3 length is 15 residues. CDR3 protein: CASSATGDPYNEQFF. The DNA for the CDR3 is TGTGCCAGCAGTGCCACAGGGGACCCCTACAATGAGCAGTTCTTC.

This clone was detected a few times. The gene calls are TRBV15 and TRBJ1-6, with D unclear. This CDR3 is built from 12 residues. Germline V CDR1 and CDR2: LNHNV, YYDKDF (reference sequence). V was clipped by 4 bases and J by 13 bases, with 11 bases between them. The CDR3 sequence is CATSIYAQPLHF. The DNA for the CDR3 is TGTGCCACCAGCATTTACGCACAGCCCCTCCACTTT.

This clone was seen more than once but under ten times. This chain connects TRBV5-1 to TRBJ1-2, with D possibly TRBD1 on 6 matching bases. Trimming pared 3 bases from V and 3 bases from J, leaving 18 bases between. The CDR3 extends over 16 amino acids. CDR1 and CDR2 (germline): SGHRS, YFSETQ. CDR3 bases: TGCGCCAGCAGCTCAGCCCCCGGACAGATCCACTATGGCTACACCTTC. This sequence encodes CASSSAPGQIHYGYTF.